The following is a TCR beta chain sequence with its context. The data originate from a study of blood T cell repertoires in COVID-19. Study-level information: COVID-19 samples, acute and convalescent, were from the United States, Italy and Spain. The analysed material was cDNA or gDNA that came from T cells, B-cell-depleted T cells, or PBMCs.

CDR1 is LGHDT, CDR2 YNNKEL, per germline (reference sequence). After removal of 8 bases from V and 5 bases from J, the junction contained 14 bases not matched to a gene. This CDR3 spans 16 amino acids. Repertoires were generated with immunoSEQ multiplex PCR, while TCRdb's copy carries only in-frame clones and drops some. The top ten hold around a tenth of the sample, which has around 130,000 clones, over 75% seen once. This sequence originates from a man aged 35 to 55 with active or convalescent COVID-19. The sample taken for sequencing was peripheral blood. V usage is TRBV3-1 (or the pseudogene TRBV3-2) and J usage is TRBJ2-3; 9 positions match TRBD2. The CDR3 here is CASRSRSGGAGDTQYF. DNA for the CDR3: TGTGCCAGCCGGAGCCGTAGCGGGGGAGCGGGAGATACGCAGTATTTT.